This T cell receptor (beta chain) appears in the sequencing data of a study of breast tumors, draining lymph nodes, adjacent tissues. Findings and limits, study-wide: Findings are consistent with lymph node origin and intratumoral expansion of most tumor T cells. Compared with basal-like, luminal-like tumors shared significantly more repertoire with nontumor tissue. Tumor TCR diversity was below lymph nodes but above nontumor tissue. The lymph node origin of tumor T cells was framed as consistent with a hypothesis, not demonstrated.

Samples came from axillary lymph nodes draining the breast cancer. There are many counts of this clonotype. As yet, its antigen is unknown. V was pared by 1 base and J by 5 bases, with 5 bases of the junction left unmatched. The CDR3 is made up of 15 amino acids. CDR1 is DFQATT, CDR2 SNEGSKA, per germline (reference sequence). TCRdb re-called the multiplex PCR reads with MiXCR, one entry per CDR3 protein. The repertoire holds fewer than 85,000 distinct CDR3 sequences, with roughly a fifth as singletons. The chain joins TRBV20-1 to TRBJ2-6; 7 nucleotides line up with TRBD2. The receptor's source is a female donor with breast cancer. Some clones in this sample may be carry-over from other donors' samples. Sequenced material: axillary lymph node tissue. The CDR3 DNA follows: TGCAGTGCTAGAGGCGGGGAGGGTAGGGCCAACGTCCTGACTTTC. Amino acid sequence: CSARGGEGRANVLTF.